This TCR beta chain came from a study of identical twins. TCRdb independently ran MiXCR on the 5' RACE reads; one entry per CDR3 protein. The sample lists 1,800,000 or so distinct CDR3 sequences, roughly 35% occurring once. Whole-study results and caveats: Cross-sectional statistical analysis, not tracking of the same donors, underpinned the conclusions.

On this clonotype itself: Its specificity is unknown.

The CDR3 sequence is 12 residues long. V lost 1 base and J lost 10, with 9 bases in between. The germline CDR1 and CDR2 sequences are MGHRA and YSYEKL. This sequence originates from a newborn girl in good health. The sequencing input was cord blood. The chain links TRBV4-1 to TRBJ2-3; D is perhaps TRBD1 or TRBD2 (5 bases each). For the CDR3, the DNA is TGCGCCAGCAGCCAAGTGGGGGATCCGCAGTATTTT. This codes for CASSQVGDPQYF.